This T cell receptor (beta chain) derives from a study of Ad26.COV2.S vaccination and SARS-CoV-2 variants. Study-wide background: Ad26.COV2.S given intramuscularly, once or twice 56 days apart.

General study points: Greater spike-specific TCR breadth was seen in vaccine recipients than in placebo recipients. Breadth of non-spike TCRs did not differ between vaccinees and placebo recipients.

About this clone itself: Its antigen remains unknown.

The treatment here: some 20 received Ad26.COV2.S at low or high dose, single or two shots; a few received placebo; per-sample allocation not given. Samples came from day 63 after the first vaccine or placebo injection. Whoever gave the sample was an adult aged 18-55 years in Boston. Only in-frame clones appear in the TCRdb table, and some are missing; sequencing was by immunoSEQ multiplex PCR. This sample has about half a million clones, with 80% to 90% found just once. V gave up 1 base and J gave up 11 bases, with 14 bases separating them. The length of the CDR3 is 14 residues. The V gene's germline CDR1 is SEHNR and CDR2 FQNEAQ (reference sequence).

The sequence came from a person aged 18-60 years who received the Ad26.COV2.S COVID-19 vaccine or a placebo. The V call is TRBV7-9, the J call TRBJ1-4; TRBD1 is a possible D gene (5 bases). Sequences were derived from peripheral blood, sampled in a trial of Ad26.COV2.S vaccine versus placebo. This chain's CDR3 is CASSLEVVGGKLFF. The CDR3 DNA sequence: TGTGCCAGCAGCTTAGAAGTCGTGGGGGGTAAACTGTTTTTT.